This entry describes one T cell receptor (beta chain). The protocol was immunoSEQ multiplex PCR, while the TCRdb copy is restricted to in-frame clones and leaves out a portion. The table shows approximately 140,000 clones, with about 89% occurring only once. Looked up from germline, CDR1 is SGHTA and CDR2 is FQGNSA. Trimming removed 5 bases at V and 4 bases at J, with 12 bases between. The CDR3 covers 13 residues. The data are from a study of T cells in localized non-small cell lung cancer. The sequences come from peripheral blood, collected before any cancer treatment. This chain uses TRBV7-2 with TRBJ2-7, with no clear D. The sequence was obtained from a female donor older than 55 with stage I lung adenocarcinoma. CDR3 nucleotide sequence: TGTGCCAGCAGCCGAAATAGAGCTTACGAGCAGTACTTC. This sequence encodes CASSRNRAYEQYF. Filled out from reference TRBV7-2 and TRBJ2-7, the complete variable domain reads GAGVSQSPSNKVTEKGKDVELRCDPISGHTALYWYRQSLGQGLEFLIYFQGNSAPDKSGLPSDRFSAERTGGSVSTLTIQRTQQEDSAVYLCASSRNRAYEQYFGPGTRLTVT.